This T cell receptor (beta chain) was sequenced for a study of T cells in Graves' hyperthyroidism and ophthalmopathy. Points from the study as a whole: A 13 V-J model separated ophthalmopathy from stable hyperthyroidism.

This clonotype was detected ten times or more. Its antigen remains unknown. This CDR3 has 14 amino acids. Germline V CDR1 and CDR2: SNHLY, FYNNEI. V lost 7 bases to trimming and J lost 10 bases, with 20 bases between them. RNA transcripts were the template for amplifying TCR beta CDR3 regions. A set of HTBI primers served as the primers for a first-round RT-PCR of the TCR CDR3. MiXCR, run by TCRdb on the multiplex PCR reads, gives a single entry per CDR3 protein. Of around 400,000 distinct CDR3 sequences in the sample, approximately 13% are singletons; the top ten hold 9.2%. Newly diagnosed hyperthyroidism patients aged 18 to 65 years had disease lasting under 2 months.

What was sequenced was blood. The chain joins TRBV2 to TRBJ2-1, with D unclear. The sequence was obtained from a woman younger than 35 with Graves' hyperthyroidism. This CDR3 is CASTANRQAGEQFF. CDR3 coding DNA: TGTGCCAGCACCGCCAATCGGCAGGCCGGCGAGCAGTTCTTC.